The clone carrying this T cell receptor beta chain occurred many times. Its specificity is unknown. Germline CDR1 and CDR2: SNHLY and FYNNEI. The CDR3 is 13 residues long. V was clipped by 6 bases and J by 13 bases, with 16 bases between them. This specimen belongs to a study of glioma-infiltrating T cells. General study findings and limits: CDR3 overlap between tissue and blood was very small. Gliomas, especially low-grade, showed above-expected tissue-blood divergence; non-neoplastic patients showed below.

Amplification of TCR alpha and beta CDR3 regions from RNA used iRepertoire nested multiplex PCR. TCRdb reanalysed the multiplex PCR reads using MiXCR and keeps one entry per CDR3 protein. The table lists 93,000 or so distinct CDR3 sequences, about 30% of them singletons. Material for sequencing was glioma tissue, nonneoplastic brain tissue, or PBMCs (not recorded which). V gene TRBV2 combines with J gene TRBJ1-6; D is uncertain. This receptor was obtained from a human donor with low-grade glioma or glioblastoma, undergoing nonglioma brain surgery, or in good health (not recorded which). CDR3 in amino acids: CASSTDGTPPLHF. The CDR3 DNA reads TGTGCCAGCAGCACGGACGGCACCCCCCCCCTCCACTTT.